This record looks at one TCR beta chain sequence and its context. Its antigen is currently not known. Base quality data are lacking; no much larger clone is found one base away. The CDR3 regions of human TCRbeta chains were subjected to immunosequencing. As for how the authors treated the data: TCRs in the repertoires were matched against a reference library of SARS-CoV-2-specific TCRs that had been generated with the MIRA antigen-specificity platform. Breadth was defined as the fraction of unique TCRs that were SARS-CoV-2-associated. Depth was defined as the fraction of total T cells that were SARS-CoV-2-associated. Using the MIRA data, every spike-specific TCR was mapped to the spike region that the TCR reacted to and assigned to either a CD4 or a CD8 class. Log10-transformed breadth and depth values were compared by one-way ANOVA with Sidak's multiple comparisons tests. TCRdb obtained this table from immuneACCESS and retained in-frame rearrangements with V and J assigned. These tables miss some clones; where compared with another copy, unresolved V genes account for less than half of the shortfall, and the remainder is unexplained. The V and J calls and clone size are taken from that table; D and trimming were inferred from the DNA. This sample gives some 140,000 clones in total; 90% of them show up just once. The ten largest clones capture approximately 1.6% of the sample.

This specimen belongs to a study of T cell responses to AZD1222 COVID-19 vaccine (dated by TCRdb to the early 2020s). Background for the entire study: AZD1222 recipients whose second dose came at about 4 weeks and those whose second dose came at about 12 weeks were combined into one group, since spike-specific TCR depth and breadth did not differ between the two schedules. TCR sequencing covered more than 230 trial participants: about 210 given two doses of AZD1222 and 26 given two doses of MenACWY control vaccine. Enrollment into the trials was organized by age into subgroups of 18-55, 56-69 and 70-plus years, and those subgroups contained 148, 28 and 57 TCR-sequenced participants, respectively. Overall study results and their limits: The whole spike protein was spanned by vaccine-associated CD4 TCRs, and dominant responses were seen in regions 160-218 and 743-854. After two AZD1222 doses, both the breadth and the depth of spike-specific TCRs were significantly higher than at day 0 and than in MenACWY recipients. In the small 56-69-year group, the increase in depth fell short of significance, most likely because of low power. Most participants were white British and females outnumbered males, and the authors suggested that clonal diversity may have been underestimated. Conclusions about previously exposed vaccinees were limited because only six AZD1222 recipients were SARS-CoV-2 seropositive at baseline. Because no samples from the day 14 peak response were available, repertoires could be characterized only after the peak T cell response. Reportedly, almost half of the unique spike-specific TCRs recognized epitopes lying outside the regions that are mutated in the B.1.351 and B.1.1.7 variants.

This sample's time point label indicates: baseline before first vaccination. Samples from vaccinated people were obtained from the UK trials COV001 and COV002, which included a single-blind randomized controlled phase 2/3 trial of AZD1222 (ChAdOx1 nCoV-19) in healthy adults. Trial participant PBMC samples were collected at day 0 and day 28 after the second dose for TCRbeta chain sequencing. The receptor comes from an adult in good health. The input for sequencing was peripheral blood, taken on day 0 of AZD1222 vaccination.

The CDR3: CASTPPGTRGNIQYF. The nucleotides are TGTGCCAGCACCCCTCCTGGGACTCGAGGAAACATTCAGTACTTC. Recombination linked TRBV28 to TRBJ2-4; TRBD2 is a possible D gene, resting on 6 matching bases. The trim is 7 bases for V and 6 bases for J, with a gap of 19 bases between the germline ends. The cysteine opens and the phenylalanine closes a CDR3 of 15 amino acids. Only the CDR3 portion is preserved as DNA: 45 bases, with reading frame beginning at the first base. Based on the germline V gene, the CDR1 and CDR2 sequences are MDHEN and SYDVKM.